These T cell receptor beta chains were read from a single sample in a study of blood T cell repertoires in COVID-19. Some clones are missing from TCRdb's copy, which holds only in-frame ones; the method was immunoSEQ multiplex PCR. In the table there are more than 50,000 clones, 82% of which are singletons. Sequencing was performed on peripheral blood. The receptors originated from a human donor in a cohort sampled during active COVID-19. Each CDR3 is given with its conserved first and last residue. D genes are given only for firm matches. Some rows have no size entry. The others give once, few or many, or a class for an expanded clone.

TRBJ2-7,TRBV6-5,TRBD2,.,CASSVSGGFSYEQYF,TGTGCCAGCAGCGTTAGCGGGGGGTTCTCCTACGAGCAGTACTTC
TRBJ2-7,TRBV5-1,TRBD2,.,CASSSFDYSGPLSYEQYF,TGCGCCAGCAGTTCCTTCGACTATAGCGGGCCCCTCTCCTACGAGCAGTACTTC
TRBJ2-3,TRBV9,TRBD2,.,CASSVALAGGSDTQYF,TGTGCCAGCAGCGTAGCTCTAGCGGGGGGGTCAGATACGCAGTATTTT
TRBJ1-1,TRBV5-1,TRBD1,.,CASSSGQGKTEAFF,TGCGCCAGCAGCTCGGGACAGGGAAAAACTGAAGCTTTCTTT
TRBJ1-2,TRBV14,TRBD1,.,CASSQSTGAYGYTF,TGTGCCAGCAGCCAATCGACAGGGGCATATGGCTACACCTTC
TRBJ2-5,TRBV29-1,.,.,CTFTGLYQETQYF,TGCACCTTCACCGGACTGTACCAAGAGACCCAGTACTTC
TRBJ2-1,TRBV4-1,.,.,CASSKGGGENEQFF,TGCGCCAGCAGCAAAGGAGGCGGGGAAAATGAGCAGTTCTTC
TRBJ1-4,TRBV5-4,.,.,CASSSRQEGEKLFF,TGTGCCAGCAGCTCCCGACAGGAAGGCGAAAAACTGTTTTTT
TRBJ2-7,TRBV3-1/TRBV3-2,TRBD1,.,CASSQRQGPHEQYF,TGTGCCAGCAGCCAGAGACAGGGGCCCCACGAGCAGTACTTC
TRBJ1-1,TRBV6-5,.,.,CASTQQGLNTEAFF,TGTGCCAGCACACAGCAGGGGCTGAACACTGAAGCTTTCTTT
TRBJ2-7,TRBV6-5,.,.,CASRPHEAAEQYF,TGTGCCAGCAGGCCTCACGAAGCCGCCGAGCAGTACTTC
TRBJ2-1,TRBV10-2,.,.,CASSERGQGTNEQFF,TGCGCCAGCAGTGAAAGGGGGCAAGGGACTAATGAGCAGTTCTTC
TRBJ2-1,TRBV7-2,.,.,CASSPSAGVGEQFF,TGTGCCAGCAGCCCATCGGCCGGGGTGGGGGAGCAGTTCTTC
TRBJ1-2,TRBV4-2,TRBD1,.,CASSPSTVDRGYTF,TGTGCCAGCAGCCCAAGCACGGTGGACAGGGGCTACACCTTC
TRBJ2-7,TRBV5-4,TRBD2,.,CASSLYRGGEQYF,TGTGCCAGCAGCTTGTATCGCGGGGGCGAGCAGTACTTC
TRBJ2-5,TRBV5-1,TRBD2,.,CASLLAGGRETQYF,TGCGCCAGCCTACTAGCGGGGGGGCGGGAGACCCAGTACTTC
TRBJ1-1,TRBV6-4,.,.,CASSDSSLNTEAFF,TGTGCCAGCAGTGACTCAAGCTTGAACACTGAAGCTTTCTTT
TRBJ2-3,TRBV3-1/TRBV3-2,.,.,CASSATADTQYF,TGTGCCAGCAGCGCTACTGCCGATACGCAGTATTTT
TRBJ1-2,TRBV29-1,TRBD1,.,CSVRTGGDYGYTF,TGCAGCGTCAGGACAGGGGGTGACTATGGCTACACCTTC
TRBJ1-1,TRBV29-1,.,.,CSVFEGRGLLNAEAFF,TGCAGCGTTTTTGAGGGAAGAGGCCTACTGAATGCTGAAGCTTTCTTT
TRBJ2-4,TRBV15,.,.,CATSRGTAGQKNIQYF,TGTGCCACCAGCAGAGGGACCGCGGGACAGAAAAACATTCAGTACTTC
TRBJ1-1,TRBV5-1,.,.,CASSPLLGGAGLGDTEAFF,TGCGCCAGCAGCCCCCTTCTCGGGGGGGCCGGTCTTGGCGACACTGAAGCTTTCTTT
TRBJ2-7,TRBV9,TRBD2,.,CASSVASGGAYEQYF,TGTGCCAGCAGCGTAGCTAGCGGGGGGGCCTACGAGCAGTACTTC
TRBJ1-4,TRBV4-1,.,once,CASSQRAGPTNEKLFF,TGCGCCAGCAGCCAGCGGGCGGGACCAACTAATGAAAAACTGTTTTTT
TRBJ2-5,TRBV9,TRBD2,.,CASSGTSGGETQYF,TGTGCCAGCAGCGGGACTAGCGGGGGAGAGACCCAGTACTTC
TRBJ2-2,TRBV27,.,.,CASTIRGLGTGELFF,TGTGCCAGCACCATAAGGGGTTTAGGTACCGGGGAGCTGTTTTTT
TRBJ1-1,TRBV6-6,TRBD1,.,CASRPGGRRSTEAFF,TGTGCCAGCAGGCCAGGGGGCCGGCGGAGCACTGAAGCTTTCTTT